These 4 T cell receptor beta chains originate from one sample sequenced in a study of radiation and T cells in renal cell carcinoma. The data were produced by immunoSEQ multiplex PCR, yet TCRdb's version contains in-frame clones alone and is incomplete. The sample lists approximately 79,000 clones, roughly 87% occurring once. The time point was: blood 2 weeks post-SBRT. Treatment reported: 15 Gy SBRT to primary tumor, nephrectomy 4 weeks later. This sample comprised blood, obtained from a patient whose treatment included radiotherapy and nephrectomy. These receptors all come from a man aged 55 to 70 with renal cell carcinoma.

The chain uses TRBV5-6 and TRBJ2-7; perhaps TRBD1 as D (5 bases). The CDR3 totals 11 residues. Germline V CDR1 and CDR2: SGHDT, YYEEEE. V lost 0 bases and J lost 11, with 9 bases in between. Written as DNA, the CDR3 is TGTGCCAGCAGCTTGGGGCAGGGCGAGTACTTC. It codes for CASSLGQGEYF.

The CDR3 sequence: CASSSRDHPYNEQFF. DNA for the CDR3: TGCGCCAGCAGCTCCCGGGACCATCCCTACAATGAGCAGTTCTTC. V gene TRBV5-1 combines with J gene TRBJ2-1; either TRBD1 or TRBD2 may fit D (5 bases each). V was cut by 3 bases and J by 2 bases, with 12 bases left in between. CDR1 SGHRS and CDR2 YFSETQ come from the germline V gene. The CDR3 has 15 amino acids.

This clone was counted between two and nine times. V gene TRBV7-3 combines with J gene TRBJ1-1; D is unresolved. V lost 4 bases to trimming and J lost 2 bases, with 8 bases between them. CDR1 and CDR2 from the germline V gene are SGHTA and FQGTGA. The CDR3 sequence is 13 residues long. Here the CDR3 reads CASSSGANTEAFF. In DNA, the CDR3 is TGTGCCAGCAGCTCCGGTGCTAACACTGAAGCTTTCTTT.

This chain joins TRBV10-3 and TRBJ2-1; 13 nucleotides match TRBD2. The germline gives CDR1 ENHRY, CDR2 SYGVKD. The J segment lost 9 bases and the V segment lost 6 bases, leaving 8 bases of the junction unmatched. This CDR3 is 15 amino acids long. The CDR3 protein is CAIRDGLAGVGEQFF. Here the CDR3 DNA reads TGTGCCATCAGAGACGGACTAGCGGGAGTGGGTGAGCAGTTCTTC.